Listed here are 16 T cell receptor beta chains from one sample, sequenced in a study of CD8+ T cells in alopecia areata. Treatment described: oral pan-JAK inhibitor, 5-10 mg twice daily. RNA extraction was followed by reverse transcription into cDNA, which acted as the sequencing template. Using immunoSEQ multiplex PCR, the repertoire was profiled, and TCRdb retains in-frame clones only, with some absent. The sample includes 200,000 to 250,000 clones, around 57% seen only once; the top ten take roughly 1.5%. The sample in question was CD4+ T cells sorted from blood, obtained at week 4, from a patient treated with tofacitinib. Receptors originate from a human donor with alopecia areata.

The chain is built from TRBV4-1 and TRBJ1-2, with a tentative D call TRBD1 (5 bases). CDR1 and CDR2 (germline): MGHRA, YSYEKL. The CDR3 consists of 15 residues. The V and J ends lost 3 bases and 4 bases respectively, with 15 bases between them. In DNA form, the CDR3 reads TGCGCCAGCAGCCAGGGACGAGGGTTCGGCTATGGCTACACCTTC. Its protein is CASSQGRGFGYGYTF.

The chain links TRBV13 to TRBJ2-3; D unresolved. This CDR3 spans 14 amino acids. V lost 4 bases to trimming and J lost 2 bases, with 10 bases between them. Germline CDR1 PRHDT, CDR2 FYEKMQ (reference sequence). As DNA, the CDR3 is TGTGCCAGCAGCTCCATAGGGTCCACAGATACGCAGTATTTT. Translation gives CASSSIGSTDTQYF. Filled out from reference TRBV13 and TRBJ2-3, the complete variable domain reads AAGVIQSPRHLIKEKRETATLKCYPIPRHDTVYWYQQGPGQDPQFLISFYEKMQSDKGSIPDRFSAQQFSDYHSELNMSSLELGDSALYFCASSSIGSTDTQYFGPGTRLTVL.

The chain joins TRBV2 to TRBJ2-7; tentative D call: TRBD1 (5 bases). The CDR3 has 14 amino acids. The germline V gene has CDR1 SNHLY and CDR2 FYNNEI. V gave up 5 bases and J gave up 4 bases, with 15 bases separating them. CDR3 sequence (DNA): TGTGCCAGCAGTAGCCAGGGAAAGGAATACGAGCAGTACTTC. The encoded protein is CASSSQGKEYEQYF.

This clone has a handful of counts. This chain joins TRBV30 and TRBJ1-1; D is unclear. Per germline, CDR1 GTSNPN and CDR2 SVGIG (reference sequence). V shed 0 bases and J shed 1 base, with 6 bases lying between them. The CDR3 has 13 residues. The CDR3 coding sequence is TGTGCCTGGAGTGTGTTAGAGAACACTGAAGCTTTCTTT. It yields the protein CAWSVLENTEAFF.

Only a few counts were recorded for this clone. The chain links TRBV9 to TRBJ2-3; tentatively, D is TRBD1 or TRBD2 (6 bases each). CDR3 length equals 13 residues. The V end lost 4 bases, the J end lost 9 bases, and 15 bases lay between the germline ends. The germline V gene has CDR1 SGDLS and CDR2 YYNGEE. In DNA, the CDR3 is TGTGCCAGCAGCCCAGGAGGGGGGACGACGCAGTATTTT. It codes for CASSPGGGTTQYF.

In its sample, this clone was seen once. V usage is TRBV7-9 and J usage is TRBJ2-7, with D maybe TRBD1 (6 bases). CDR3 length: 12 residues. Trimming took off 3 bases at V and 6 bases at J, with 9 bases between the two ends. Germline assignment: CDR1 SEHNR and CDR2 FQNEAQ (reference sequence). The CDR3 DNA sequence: TGTGCCAGCAGCTTGACCAGGGGCGAGCAGTACTTC. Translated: CASSLTRGEQYF. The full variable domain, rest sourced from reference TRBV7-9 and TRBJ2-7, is DTGVSQNPRHKITKRGQNVTFRCDPISEHNRLYWYRQTLGQGPEFLTYFQNEAQLEKSRLLSDRFSAERPKGSFSTLEIQRTEQGDSAMYLCASSLTRGEQYFGPGTRLTVT.

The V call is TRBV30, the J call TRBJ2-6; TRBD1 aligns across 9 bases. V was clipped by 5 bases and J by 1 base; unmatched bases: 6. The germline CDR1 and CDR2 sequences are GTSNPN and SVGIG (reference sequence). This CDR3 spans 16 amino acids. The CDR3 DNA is TGTGCCTGGCGGACAGGGGAATTTTCTGGGGCCAACGTCCTGACTTTC. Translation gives CAWRTGEFSGANVLTF.

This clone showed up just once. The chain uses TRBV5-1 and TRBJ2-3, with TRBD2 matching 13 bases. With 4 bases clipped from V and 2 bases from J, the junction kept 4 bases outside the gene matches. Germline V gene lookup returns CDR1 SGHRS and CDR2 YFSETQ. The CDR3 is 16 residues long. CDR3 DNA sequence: TGCGCCAGCAGCCCCGGGACTAGCGGGGCCACAGATACGCAGTATTTT. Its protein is CASSPGTSGATDTQYF.

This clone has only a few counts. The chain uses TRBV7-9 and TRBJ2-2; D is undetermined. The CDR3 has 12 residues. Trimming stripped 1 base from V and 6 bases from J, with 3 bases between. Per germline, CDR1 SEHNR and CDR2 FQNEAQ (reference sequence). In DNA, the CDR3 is TGTGCCAGCAGCTTAGAGGCCGGGGAGCTGTTTTTT. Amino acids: CASSLEAGELFF.

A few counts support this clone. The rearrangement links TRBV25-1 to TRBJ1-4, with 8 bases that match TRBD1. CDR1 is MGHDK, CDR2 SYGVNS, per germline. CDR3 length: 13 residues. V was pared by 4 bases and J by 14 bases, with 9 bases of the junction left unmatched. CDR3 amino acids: CASSATGEYDLFF. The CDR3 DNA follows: TGTGCCAGCAGTGCGACAGGGGAGTATGACCTGTTTTTT.

CDR3 nucleotides: TGTGCCAGCAGCGTAGTCCCCGGGACAGGGTTCCATTCCGCTGGCTACACCTTC. Translating gives CASSVVPGTGFHSAGYTF. The chain has TRBV9 and TRBJ1-2; 9 bases map to TRBD1. The CDR3 extends over 18 amino acids. The J segment lost 7 bases and the V segment lost 0 bases, leaving 16 bases of the junction unmatched. Germline CDR1 is SGDLS and CDR2 is YYNGEE.

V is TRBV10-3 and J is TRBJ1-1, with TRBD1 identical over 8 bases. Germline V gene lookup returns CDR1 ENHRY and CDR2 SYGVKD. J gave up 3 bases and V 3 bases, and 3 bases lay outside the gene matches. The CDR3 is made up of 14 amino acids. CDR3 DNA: TGTGCCATCAGTGACCAGGGGGCGGACACTGAAGCTTTCTTT. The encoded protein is CAISDQGADTEAFF.

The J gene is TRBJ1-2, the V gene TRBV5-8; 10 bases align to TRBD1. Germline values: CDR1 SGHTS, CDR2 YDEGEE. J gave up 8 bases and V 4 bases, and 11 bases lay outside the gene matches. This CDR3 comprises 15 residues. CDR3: CASSLPGQGLKGYTF. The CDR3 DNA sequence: TGTGCCAGCAGCCTCCCGGGACAGGGGTTGAAAGGCTACACCTTC. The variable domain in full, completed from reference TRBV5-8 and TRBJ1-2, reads EAGVTQSPTHLIKTRGQQATLRCSPISGHTSVYWYQQALGLGLQFLLWYDEGEERNRGNFPPRFSGRQFPNYSSELNVNALELEDSALYLCASSLPGQGLKGYTFGSGTRLTVV.

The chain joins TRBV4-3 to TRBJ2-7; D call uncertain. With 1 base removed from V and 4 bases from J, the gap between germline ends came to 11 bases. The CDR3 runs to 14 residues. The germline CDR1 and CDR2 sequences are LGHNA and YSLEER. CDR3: CASSQGGSGYEQYF. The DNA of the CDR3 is TGCGCCAGCAGCCAAGGTGGAAGTGGGTACGAGCAGTACTTC.

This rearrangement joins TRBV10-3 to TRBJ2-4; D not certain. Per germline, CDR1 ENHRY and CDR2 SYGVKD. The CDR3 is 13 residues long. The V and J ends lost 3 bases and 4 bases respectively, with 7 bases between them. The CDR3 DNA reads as TGTGCCATCAGTGAAGGATTGAAAAACATTCAGTACTTC. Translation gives CAISEGLKNIQYF.

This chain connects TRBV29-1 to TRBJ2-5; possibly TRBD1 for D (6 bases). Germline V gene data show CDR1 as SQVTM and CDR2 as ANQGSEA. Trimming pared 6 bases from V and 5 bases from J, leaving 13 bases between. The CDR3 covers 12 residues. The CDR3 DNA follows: TGCAGCGTACAGACAGGTGGCGAGACCCAGTACTTC. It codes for CSVQTGGETQYF.